The T cell receptor (beta chain) described here comes from a study of T-cell reconstitution after alpha-beta-depleted transplantation in children. Unique molecular identifiers were built into the TCRbeta library. TCRdb ran MiXCR on the PCR reads and lists one entry per CDR3 protein. The table has fewer than 500,000 distinct CDR3 sequences, 43% seen once. This clonotype was recorded at least ten times. V was cut by 7 bases and J by 7 bases, with 17 bases left in between. The germline V gene encodes CDR1 MNHNY and CDR2 SVGAGI (reference sequence). The CDR3 is made up of 13 amino acids. The rearrangement uses TRBV6-6 and TRBJ2-7, with D possibly being TRBD1 (5 bases). The source is a girl aged 2-10 years with aplastic anemia, due to receive a stem cell transplant. The sample here was PBMCs, taken before TCRalphabeta/CD19-depleted stem cell transplant. This CDR3 reads CASTAVQGWEQYF. As DNA, the CDR3 is TGTGCCAGCACCGCAGTGCAGGGATGGGAGCAGTACTTC.